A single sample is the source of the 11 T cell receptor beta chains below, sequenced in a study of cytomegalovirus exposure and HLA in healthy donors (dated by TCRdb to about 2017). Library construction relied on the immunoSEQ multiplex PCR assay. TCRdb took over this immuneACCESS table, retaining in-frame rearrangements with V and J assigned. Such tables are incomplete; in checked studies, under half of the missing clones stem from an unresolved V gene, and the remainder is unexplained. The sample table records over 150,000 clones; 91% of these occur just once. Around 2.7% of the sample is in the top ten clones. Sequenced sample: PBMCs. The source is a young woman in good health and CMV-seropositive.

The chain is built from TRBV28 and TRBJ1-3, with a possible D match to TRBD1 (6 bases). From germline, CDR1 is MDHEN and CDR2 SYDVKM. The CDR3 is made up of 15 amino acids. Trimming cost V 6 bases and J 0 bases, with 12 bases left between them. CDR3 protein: CASSPDRISGNTIYF. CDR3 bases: TGTGCCAGCAGCCCAGACAGGATCTCTGGAAACACCATATATTTT.

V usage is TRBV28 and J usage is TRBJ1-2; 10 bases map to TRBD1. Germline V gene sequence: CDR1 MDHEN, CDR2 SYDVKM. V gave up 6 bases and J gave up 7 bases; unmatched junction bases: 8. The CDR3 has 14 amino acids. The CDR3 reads CASRSSGQGGGYTF. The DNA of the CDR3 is TGTGCCAGCAGGTCCTCCGGACAGGGGGGTGGCTACACCTTC.

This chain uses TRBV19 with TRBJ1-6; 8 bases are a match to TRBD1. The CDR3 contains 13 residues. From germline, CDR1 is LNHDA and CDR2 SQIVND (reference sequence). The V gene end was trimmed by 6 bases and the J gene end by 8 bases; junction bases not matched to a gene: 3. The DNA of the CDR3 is TGTGCCAGTAGGGACAGGGAAGATTCACCCCTCCACTTT. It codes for CASRDREDSPLHF.

The CDR3 region is CASSPSGARNQPQHF. As DNA, the CDR3 is TGTGCCAGCAGCCCCTCAGGCGCCCGCAATCAGCCCCAGCATTTT. This sequence joins TRBV5-8 and TRBJ1-5; D not certain. CDR1 is SGHTS and CDR2 is YDEGEE in the germline V gene. V dropped 4 bases and J dropped 2 bases, with 13 bases sitting between them. The CDR3 contains 15 residues.

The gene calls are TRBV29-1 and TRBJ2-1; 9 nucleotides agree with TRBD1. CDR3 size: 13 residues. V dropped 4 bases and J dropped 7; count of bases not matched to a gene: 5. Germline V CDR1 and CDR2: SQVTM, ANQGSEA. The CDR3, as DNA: TGCAGCGTTGGGACAGGGGATCGGAATGAGCAGTTCTTC. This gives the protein CSVGTGDRNEQFF.

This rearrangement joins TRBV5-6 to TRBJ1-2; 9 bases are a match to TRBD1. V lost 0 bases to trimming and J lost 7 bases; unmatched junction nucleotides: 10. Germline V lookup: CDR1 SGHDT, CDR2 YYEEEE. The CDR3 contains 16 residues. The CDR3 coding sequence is TGTGCCAGCAGCTTGGCCCCCGGGACAGGGAGAGGTGGCTACACCTTC. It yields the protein CASSLAPGTGRGGYTF.

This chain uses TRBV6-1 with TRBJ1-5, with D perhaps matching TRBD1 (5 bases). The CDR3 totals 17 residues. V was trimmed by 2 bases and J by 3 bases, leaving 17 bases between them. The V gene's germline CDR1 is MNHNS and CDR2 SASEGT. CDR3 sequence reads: CASSENGGLGLNQPQHF. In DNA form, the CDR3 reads TGTGCCAGCAGTGAAAATGGGGGGTTGGGGCTCAATCAGCCCCAGCATTTT.

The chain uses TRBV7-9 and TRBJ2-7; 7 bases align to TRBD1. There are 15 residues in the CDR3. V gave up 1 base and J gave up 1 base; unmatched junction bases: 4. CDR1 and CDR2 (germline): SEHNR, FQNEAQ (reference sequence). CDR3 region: CASSLGGTVSYEQYF. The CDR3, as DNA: TGTGCCAGCAGCTTAGGAGGGACAGTTTCCTACGAGCAGTACTTC.

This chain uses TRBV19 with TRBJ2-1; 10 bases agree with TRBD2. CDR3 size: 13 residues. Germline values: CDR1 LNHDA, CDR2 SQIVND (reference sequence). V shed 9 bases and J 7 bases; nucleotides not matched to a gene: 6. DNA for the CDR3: TGTGCCAGCGTAGCGGGGGGTGGAAATGAGCAGTTCTTC. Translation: CASVAGGGNEQFF.

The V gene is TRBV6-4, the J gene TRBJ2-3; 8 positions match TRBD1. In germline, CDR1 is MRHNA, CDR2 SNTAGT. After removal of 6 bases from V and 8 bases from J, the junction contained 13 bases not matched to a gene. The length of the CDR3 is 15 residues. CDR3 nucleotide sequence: TGTGCCAGCAGCCCCCAGGGGGCTGGATCGAGTACGCAGTATTTT. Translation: CASSPQGAGSSTQYF.

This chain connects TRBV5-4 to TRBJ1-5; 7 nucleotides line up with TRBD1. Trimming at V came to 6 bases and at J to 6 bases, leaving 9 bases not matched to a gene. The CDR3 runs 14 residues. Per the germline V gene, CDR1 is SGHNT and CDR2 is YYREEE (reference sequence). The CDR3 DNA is TGTGCCAGCACGATACAGGGGACGGGTCAGCCCCAGCATTTT. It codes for CASTIQGTGQPQHF.